One sample yielded the 4 T cell receptor beta chains listed below, sequenced in a study of cytomegalovirus exposure and HLA in healthy donors. Primers included in the PCR were 60 Vbeta and 13 Jbeta primers. The method was immunoSEQ multiplex PCR; TCRdb's version includes in-frame clones alone and lacks a portion of them. The table shows about 200,000 clones, with approximately 80% occurring only once. The specimen sequenced was PBMCs. These receptors all stem from a middle-aged man in good health and CMV-seronegative.

The chain carries TRBV9 and TRBJ1-5; D is undetermined. Germline V gives CDR1 SGDLS, CDR2 YYNGEE. The CDR3 is 14 residues long. V was cut by 3 bases and J by 6 bases, with 13 bases left in between. The CDR3 protein is CASSAGHGSQPQHF. The CDR3 nucleotides read TGTGCCAGCAGCGCGGGCCATGGGAGTCAGCCCCAGCATTTT.

Details on this clone: The junction shows a germline mismatch at one end, possibly a read error. The rearrangement uses TRBV9 and TRBJ2-1, with TRBD2 matching over 8 bases. The germline V gene has CDR1 SGDLS and CDR2 YYNGEE. The CDR3 runs to 13 residues. The CDR3 DNA follows: TGTGCCGGCAGCGCCCATCAGCGGGGGGAGCAGTTCTTC. Its protein is CAGSAHQRGEQFF. Full variable domain (outside the CDR3, taken from reference TRBV9 and TRBJ2-1): DSGVTQTPKHLITATGQRVTLRCSPRSGDLSVYWYQQSLDQGLQFLIQYYNGEERAKGNILERFSAQQFPDLHSELNLSSLELGDSALYFCAGSAHQRGEQFFGPGTRLTVL.

The chain links TRBV19 to TRBJ2-6, with D perhaps matching TRBD2 (5 bases). The CDR3 runs to 15 residues. Trimming removed 3 bases from V and 4 bases from J, with 10 bases in between. Germline CDR1 and CDR2: LNHDA and SQIVND (reference sequence). The CDR3 protein is CASSIEGSGANVLTF. In DNA form, the CDR3 reads TGTGCCAGTAGTATTGAGGGATCCGGGGCCAACGTCCTGACTTTC. The whole variable domain, remainder taken from reference TRBV19 and TRBJ2-6, is DGGITQSPKYLFRKEGQNVTLSCEQNLNHDAMYWYRQDPGQGLRLIYYSQIVNDFQKGDIAEGYSVSREKKESFPLTVTSAQKNPTAFYLCASSIEGSGANVLTFGAGSRLTVL.

The chain combines TRBV11-2 with TRBJ2-7; 8 bases agree with TRBD1. J lost 1 base, V lost 5 bases, and 7 bases had no gene match. This CDR3 has 15 amino acids. Looked up from germline, CDR1 is SGHAT and CDR2 is FQNNGV. The CDR3 is CASSGVDRGSYEQYF. As DNA, the CDR3 is TGTGCCAGCAGCGGGGTCGACAGGGGATCCTACGAGCAGTACTTC.